This T cell receptor beta chain was captured in a study of Ad26.COV2.S vaccination and SARS-CoV-2 variants. Study conclusions and caveats: People given the vaccine had a wider spike-specific TCR breadth than placebo recipients did.

With 4 bases removed from V and 4 bases from J, the gap between germline ends came to 22 bases. The V gene's germline CDR1 is MGHRA and CDR2 YSYEKL. The CDR3 has 17 amino acids. Assay: immunoSEQ multiplex PCR; the TCRdb copy retains only in-frame clones and omits some. Here the sample spans 240,000 or so clones, more than 75% being singletons. A remark on this clone: Its antigen is undetermined.

Described treatment: some 20 received Ad26.COV2.S at low or high dose, single or two shots; five or six received placebo; per-sample allocation not given. Samples were taken on day 63 after the first vaccine or placebo injection. Expression of Wuhan-strain SARS-CoV-2 spike came from the Ad26 vector that formed the vaccine. The clonotype was recovered from a person aged 18-60 years who received the Ad26.COV2.S COVID-19 vaccine or a placebo. Sequencing was performed on peripheral blood, taken in a trial of Ad26.COV2.S vaccine versus placebo. The genes are TRBV4-1 and TRBJ1-2; D not certain. The chain's CDR3 is CASSPSRGDPVGYGYTF. In DNA form, the CDR3 reads TGCGCCAGCAGCCCATCCCGGGGAGACCCGGTAGGCTATGGCTACACCTTC.